The source of this T cell receptor (beta chain) is a study of glioma-infiltrating T cells after dendritic cell vaccination. The primer mix had 60 V beta and 13 J beta primers. The table came from immunoSEQ multiplex PCR; TCRdb's copy has only in-frame clones and leaves some out. The sample holds fewer than 110,000 clones, approximately 80% seen once. Germline V gives CDR1 SGDLS, CDR2 YYNGEE. V shed 5 bases and J 0 bases; nucleotides not matched to a gene: 3. CDR3 size: 15 residues. The sequencing here drew on blood, taken before dendritic cell vaccination. The clonotype originates from a human donor with glioblastoma. The rearrangement joins TRBV9 to TRBJ2-2; 8 bases are shared with TRBD1. CDR3 sequence: CASRRQGTNTGELFF. The CDR3 DNA is TGTGCCAGCAGAAGACAGGGGACGAACACCGGGGAGCTGTTTTTT.